The TCR beta chain under discussion was sequenced for a study of T-cell memory formation after mild COVID-19. Study background: In these data, TCR clusters were largely donor specific. Study findings and constraints: Specificity for SARS-CoV-2 was not confirmed among the second-wave clones peaking on day 37. Later expanders leaned CD4+, whereas clones that contracted between day 15 and 85 were balanced CD4/CD8.

CDR3 length: 15 amino acids. TCRdb reprocessed the 5' RACE reads with MiXCR, giving one entry per CDR3 protein. Seen here are 550,000 to 600,000 distinct CDR3 sequences, around a sixth observed once, and the top ten hold about 8.1%. On this clonotype itself: Its antigen is currently unknown.

The clonotype was recovered from an adult woman who had mild COVID-19 (a few samples of this study predate the infection). Cell type and time point are not known. V and J are TRBV21-1 and TRBJ2-5; the D call TRBD1 from the table was never checked on the DNA. TRBV21-1 is a documented pseudogene. Sequences were obtained from PBMCs or a T cell subset sorted from them (not recorded which). CDR3 nucleotide sequence: TGTGCCAGCAGCAAGAGGACAGGGGGGCGGGAGACCCAGTACTTC. Protein sequence: CASSKRTGGRETQYF.